This TCR beta chain derives from a study of T cell repertoires in cytomegalovirus infection. This CDR3 spans 16 amino acids. Germline trimming cut 3 bases from V and 4 bases from J; bases unmatched to any gene: 6. The V gene's germline CDR1 is SGHRS and CDR2 YFSETQ. TCRdb re-analysed the reads in MiXCR, keeping a single row per CDR3 protein. The table shows 350,000 to 400,000 distinct CDR3 sequences, with approximately 30% occurring only once. The study, taken as a whole, reports: HLA-C-restricted, CMV-specific TCR beta clonotypes were dominant ex vivo.

Regarding this clonotype: Its antigen is as yet unknown.

The chain joins TRBV5-1 to TRBJ2-6, with TRBD1 identical over 8 bases. The sequenced sample was cultured PBMCs, obtained from culture after CMV antigen stimulation. The receptor's source is a human donor in good health (CMV status not recorded). Some clones in this sample may be carry-over from other donors' samples. The CDR3 sequence: CASSSTGVAGANVLTF. CDR3 DNA: TGCGCCAGCAGCTCGACAGGGGTCGCCGGGGCCAACGTCCTGACTTTC. Supplemented by reference TRBV5-1 and TRBJ2-6, the full variable domain reads KAGVTQTPRYLIKTRGQQVTLSCSPISGHRSVSWYQQTPGQGLQFLFEYFSETQRNKGNFPGRFSGRQFSNSRSEMNVSTLELGDSALYLCASSSTGVAGANVLTFGAGSRLTVL.